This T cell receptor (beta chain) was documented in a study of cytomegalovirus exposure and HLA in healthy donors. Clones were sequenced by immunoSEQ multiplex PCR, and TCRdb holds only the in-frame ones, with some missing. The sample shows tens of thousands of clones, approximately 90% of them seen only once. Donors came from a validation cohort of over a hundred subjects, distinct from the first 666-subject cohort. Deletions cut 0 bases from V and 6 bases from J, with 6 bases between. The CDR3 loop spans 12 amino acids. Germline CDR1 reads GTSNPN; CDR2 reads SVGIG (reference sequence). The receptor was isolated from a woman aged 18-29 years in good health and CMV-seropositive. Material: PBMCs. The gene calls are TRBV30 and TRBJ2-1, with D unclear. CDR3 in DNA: TGTGCCTGGAGTGTAGCGAGCAATGAGCAGTTCTTC. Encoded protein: CAWSVASNEQFF.